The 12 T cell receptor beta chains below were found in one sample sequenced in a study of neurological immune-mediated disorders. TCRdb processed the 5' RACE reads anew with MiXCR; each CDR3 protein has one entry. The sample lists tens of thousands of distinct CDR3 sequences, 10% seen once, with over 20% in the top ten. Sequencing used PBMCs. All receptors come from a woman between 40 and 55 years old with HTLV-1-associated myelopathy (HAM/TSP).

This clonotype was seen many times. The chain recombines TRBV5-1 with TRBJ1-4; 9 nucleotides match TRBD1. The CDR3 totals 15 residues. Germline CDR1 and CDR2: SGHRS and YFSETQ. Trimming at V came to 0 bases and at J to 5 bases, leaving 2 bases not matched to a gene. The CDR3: CASSLDGTGNEKLFF. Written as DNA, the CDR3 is TGCGCCAGCAGCTTGGATGGGACAGGGAATGAAAAACTGTTTTTT.

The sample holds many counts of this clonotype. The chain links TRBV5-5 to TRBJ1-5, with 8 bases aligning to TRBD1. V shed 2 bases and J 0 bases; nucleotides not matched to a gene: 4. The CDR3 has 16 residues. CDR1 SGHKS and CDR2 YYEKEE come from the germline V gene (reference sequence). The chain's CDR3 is CASSFLTGDSNQPQHF. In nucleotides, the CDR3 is TGTGCCAGCAGCTTCTTGACAGGGGATAGCAATCAGCCCCAGCATTTT.

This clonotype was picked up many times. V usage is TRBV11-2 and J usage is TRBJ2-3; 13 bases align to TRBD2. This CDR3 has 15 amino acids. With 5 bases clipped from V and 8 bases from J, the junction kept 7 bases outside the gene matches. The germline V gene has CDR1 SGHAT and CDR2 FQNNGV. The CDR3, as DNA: TGTGCCAGCAGCCTCGGGACTAGCGGGACACGTACGCAGTATTTT. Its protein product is CASSLGTSGTRTQYF.

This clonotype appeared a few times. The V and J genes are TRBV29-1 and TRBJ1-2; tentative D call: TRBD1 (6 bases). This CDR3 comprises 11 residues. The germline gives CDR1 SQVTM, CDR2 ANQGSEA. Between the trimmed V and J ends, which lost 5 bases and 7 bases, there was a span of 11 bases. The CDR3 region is CSVKTGLGYTF. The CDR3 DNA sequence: TGCAGCGTTAAGACAGGTCTTGGCTACACCTTC. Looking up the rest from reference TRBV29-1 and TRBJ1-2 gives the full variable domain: SAVISQKPSRDICQRGTSLTIQCQVDSQVTMMFWYRQQPGQSLTLIATANQGSEATYESGFVIDKFPISRPNLTFSTLTVSNMSPEDSSIYLCSVKTGLGYTFGSGTRLTVV.

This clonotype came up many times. The CDR3 loop is CASSFQGPRNNEQFF. DNA of the CDR3: TGCGCCAGCAGCTTCCAGGGGCCGCGGAACAATGAGCAGTTCTTC. V gene TRBV5-1 combines with J gene TRBJ2-1; maybe TRBD1 (6 bases). This CDR3 has 15 residues. V was clipped by 2 bases and J by 5 bases, with 14 bases between them. Germline CDR1 and CDR2: SGHRS and YFSETQ.

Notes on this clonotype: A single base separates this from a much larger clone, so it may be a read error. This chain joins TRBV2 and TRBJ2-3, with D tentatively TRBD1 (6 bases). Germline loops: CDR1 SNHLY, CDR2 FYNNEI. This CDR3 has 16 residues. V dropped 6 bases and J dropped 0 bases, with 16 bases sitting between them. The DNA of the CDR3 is TGTGCCAGCAGGGGGTGGGTGGGGGCAAGCACAGATACGCAGTATTTT. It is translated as CASRGWVGASTDTQYF.

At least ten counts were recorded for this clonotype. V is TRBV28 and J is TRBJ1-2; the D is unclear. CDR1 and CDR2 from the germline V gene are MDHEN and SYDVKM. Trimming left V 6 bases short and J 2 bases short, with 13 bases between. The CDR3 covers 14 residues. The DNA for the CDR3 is TGTGCCAGCAGCACCTCCCCCCTAAACTATGGCTACACCTTC. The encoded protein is CASSTSPLNYGYTF.

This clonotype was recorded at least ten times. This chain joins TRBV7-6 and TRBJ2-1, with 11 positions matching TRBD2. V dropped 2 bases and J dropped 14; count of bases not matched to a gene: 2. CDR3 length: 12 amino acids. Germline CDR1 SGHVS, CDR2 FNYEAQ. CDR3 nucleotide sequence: TGTGCCAGCAGCTTAACGACTAGCGGGAAGTTCTTC. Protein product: CASSLTTSGKFF. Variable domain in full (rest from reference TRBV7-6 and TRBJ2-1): GAGVSQSPRYKVTKRGQDVALRCDPISGHVSLYWYRQALGQGPEFLTYFNYEAQQDKSGLPNDRFSAERPEGSISTLTIQRTEQRDSAMYRCASSLTTSGKFFGPGTRLTVL.

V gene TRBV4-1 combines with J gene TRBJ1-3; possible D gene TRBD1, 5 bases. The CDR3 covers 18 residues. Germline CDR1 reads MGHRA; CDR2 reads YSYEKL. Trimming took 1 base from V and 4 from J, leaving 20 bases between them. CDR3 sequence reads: CASSQVDMGRIVGNTIYF. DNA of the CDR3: TGCGCCAGCAGCCAAGTGGACATGGGAAGGATCGTCGGAAACACCATATATTTT.

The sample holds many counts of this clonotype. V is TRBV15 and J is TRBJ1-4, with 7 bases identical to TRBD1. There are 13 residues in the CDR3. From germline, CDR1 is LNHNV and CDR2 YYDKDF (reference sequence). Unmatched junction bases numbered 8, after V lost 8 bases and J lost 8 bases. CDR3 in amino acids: CATEGGPKEKLFF. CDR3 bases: TGTGCCACCGAAGGGGGCCCGAAGGAAAAACTGTTTTTT. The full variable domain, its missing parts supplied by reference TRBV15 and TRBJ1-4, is DAMVIQNPRYQVTQFGKPVTLSCSQTLNHNVMYWYQQKSSQAPKLLFHYYDKDFNNEADTPDNFQSRRPNTSFCFLDIRSPGLGDTAMYLCATEGGPKEKLFFGSGTQLSVL.

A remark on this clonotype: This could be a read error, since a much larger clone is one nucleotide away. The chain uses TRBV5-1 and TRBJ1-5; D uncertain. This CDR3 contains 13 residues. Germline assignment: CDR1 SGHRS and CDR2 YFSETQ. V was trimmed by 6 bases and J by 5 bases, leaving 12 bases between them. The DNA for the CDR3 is TGCGCCAGCAACTTCCTTGGGGATCAGCCCCAGCATTTT. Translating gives CASNFLGDQPQHF.

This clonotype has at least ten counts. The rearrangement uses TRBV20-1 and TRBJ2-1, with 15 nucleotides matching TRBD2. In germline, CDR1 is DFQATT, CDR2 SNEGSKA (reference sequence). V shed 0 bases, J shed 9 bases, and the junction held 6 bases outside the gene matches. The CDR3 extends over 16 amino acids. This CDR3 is CSARDPGTSGGFEQFF. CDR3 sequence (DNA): TGCAGTGCTAGAGATCCAGGGACTAGCGGGGGGTTTGAGCAGTTCTTC.